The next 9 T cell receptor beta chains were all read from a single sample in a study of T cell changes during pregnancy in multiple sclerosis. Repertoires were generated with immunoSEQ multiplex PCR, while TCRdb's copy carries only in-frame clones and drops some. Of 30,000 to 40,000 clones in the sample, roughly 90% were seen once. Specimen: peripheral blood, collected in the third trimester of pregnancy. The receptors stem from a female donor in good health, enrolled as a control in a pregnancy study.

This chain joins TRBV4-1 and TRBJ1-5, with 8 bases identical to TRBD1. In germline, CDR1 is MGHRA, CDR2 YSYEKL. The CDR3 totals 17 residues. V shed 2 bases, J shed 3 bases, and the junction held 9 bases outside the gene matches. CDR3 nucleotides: TGCGCCAGCAGCCAAACAGGGGGGCGGTTATACAATCAGCCCCAGCATTTT. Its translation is CASSQTGGRLYNQPQHF.

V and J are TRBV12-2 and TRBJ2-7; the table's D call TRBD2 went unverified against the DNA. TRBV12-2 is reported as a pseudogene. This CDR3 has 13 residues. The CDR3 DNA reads TGTGCAAGTCGCTCGGACTGCCTCTACGAGCAGTACTTC. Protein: CASRSDCLYEQYF.

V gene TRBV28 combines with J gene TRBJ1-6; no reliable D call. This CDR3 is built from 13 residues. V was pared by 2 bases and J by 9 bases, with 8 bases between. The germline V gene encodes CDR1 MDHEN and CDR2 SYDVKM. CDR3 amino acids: CASSLPSRSPLHF. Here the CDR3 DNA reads TGTGCCAGCAGTTTACCTAGCCGTTCACCCCTCCACTTT.

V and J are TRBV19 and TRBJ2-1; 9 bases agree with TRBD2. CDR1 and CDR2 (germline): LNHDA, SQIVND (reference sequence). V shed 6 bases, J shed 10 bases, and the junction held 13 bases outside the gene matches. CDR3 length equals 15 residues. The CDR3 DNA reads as TGTGCCAGTAGCCTACAAGGCGGGAGGGCCGGGGAGCAGTTCTTC. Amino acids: CASSLQGGRAGEQFF.

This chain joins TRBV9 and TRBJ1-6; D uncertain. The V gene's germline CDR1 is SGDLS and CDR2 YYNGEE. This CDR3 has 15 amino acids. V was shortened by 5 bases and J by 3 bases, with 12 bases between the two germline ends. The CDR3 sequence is CASSRGQDYNSPLHF. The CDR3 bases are TGTGCCAGCAGTCGCGGGCAGGACTATAATTCACCCCTCCACTTT.

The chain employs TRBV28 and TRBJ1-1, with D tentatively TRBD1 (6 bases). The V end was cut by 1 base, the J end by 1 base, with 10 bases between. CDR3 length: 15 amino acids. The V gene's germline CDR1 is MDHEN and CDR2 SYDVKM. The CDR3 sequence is CASSLSAGANTEAFF. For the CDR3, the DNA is TGTGCCAGCAGTTTATCGGCAGGGGCGAACACTGAAGCTTTCTTT.

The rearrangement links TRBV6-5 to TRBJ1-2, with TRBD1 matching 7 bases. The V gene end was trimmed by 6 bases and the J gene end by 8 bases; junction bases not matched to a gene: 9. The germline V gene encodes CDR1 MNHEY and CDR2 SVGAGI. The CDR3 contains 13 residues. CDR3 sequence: CASSNLRDRGYTF. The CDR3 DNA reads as TGTGCCAGCAGCAATCTCCGGGACAGAGGCTACACCTTC.

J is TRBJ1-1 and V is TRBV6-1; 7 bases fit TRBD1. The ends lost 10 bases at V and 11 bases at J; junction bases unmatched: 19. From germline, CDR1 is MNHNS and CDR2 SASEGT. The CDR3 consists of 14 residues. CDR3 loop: CATQAGTAVPWAFF. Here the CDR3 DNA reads TGTGCCACCCAGGCGGGGACAGCGGTACCTTGGGCTTTCTTT.

The CDR3 region is CASSSGFEAFF. The CDR3 coding sequence is TGTGCCAGCAGTTCCGGGTTTGAAGCTTTCTTT. The rearrangement joins TRBV6-5 to TRBJ1-1, with unresolved D. V lost 4 bases and J lost 7, with 7 bases in between. The CDR3 totals 11 residues. Germline loops: CDR1 MNHEY, CDR2 SVGAGI.